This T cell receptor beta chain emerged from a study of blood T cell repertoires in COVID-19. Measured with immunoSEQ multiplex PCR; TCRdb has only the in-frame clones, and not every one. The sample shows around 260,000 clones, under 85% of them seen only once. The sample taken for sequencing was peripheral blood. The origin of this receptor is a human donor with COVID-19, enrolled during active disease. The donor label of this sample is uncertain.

For the CDR3, the DNA is TGTGCCAGCACCTGGGGGGGCCTGTTGAACACTGAAGCTTTCTTT. Its translation: CASTWGGLLNTEAFF. V usage is TRBV2 and J usage is TRBJ1-1; TRBD1 might be the D (6 bases). Looked up from germline, CDR1 is SNHLY and CDR2 is FYNNEI. V was pared by 7 bases and J by 0 bases, with 15 bases between. This CDR3 has 15 residues.